Below, 21 T cell receptor beta chains from the same sample are listed, as sequenced in a study of human T cells and chemical hapten exposure (dated by TCRdb to about 2021). Taken with the paper, the label for time point translates to: patch test 1, 2 weeks after DPC sensitization. In light of the paper, this sample's treatment or condition label describes: therapeutic diphenylcyclopropenone sensitization with weekly scalp DPC. Library construction relied on RACE. The reads were generated on a NextSeq 500. Using fastp at Q25 and MiXCR, TCRdb reprocessed the public reads and kept productive beta chains. CDR3 protein duplicates are merged, each entry listing the most common genes and DNA. The sample table lists 150,000 to 200,000 distinct CDR3 sequences, 13% to 15% of them with a count of one. The ten top clones hold 1.7% of the sample. Sequencing used whole blood, obtained in connection with sensitization to the hapten diphenylcyclopropenone (DPC). These receptors all come from a woman between 25 and 40 years old with alopecia areata. Some clones in this sample may be carry-over from other donors' samples.

This sequence joins TRBV4-1 and TRBJ1-5, with D possibly matching TRBD1 (5 bases). V was shortened by 6 bases and J by 9 bases, with 21 bases between the two germline ends. Germline CDR1 is MGHRA and CDR2 is YSYEKL. The CDR3 runs 15 residues. As DNA, the CDR3 is TGCGCCAGCAGACCAGGGTTCCCTGCTCTGCTGCCCCAGCATTTT. Protein product: CASRPGFPALLPQHF.

This clonotype was counted between two and nine times. The chain employs TRBV7-9 and TRBJ1-6; D might be TRBD1 (6 bases). The CDR3 loop spans 14 amino acids. Trimming left V 6 bases short and J 8 bases short, with 14 bases between. In germline, CDR1 is SEHNR, CDR2 FQNEAQ (reference sequence). The CDR3 DNA follows: TGTGCCAGCAGTCCCAGGGGACCCGATTCACCCCTCCACTTT. It yields the protein CASSPRGPDSPLHF.

This rearrangement joins TRBV20-1 to TRBJ2-5; D call uncertain. The CDR3 contains 12 residues. Germline CDR1 is DFQATT and CDR2 is SNEGSKA (reference sequence). The V end lost 3 bases, the J end lost 2 bases, and 7 bases lay between the germline ends. The CDR3 DNA reads as TGCAGTGCTAGCGAACCTCAAGAGACCCAGTACTTC. Amino acids: CSASEPQETQYF.

This clonotype was detected a few times. This chain links TRBV2 with TRBJ1-1; D might be TRBD1 (5 bases). V gave up 7 bases and J gave up 5 bases, with 17 bases separating them. The germline V gene encodes CDR1 SNHLY and CDR2 FYNNEI. The CDR3 has 14 amino acids. The CDR3 spells CASTPQWGGTEAFF. CDR3 sequence (DNA): TGTGCCAGCACTCCACAGTGGGGGGGGACTGAAGCTTTCTTT.

The table lists this clonotype with many counts. This chain joins TRBV5-1 and TRBJ1-6; TRBD1 aligns across 7 bases. This CDR3 is 15 amino acids long. The V segment lost 0 bases and the J segment 10 bases; nucleotides outside the gene matches: 7. CDR1 and CDR2 from the germline V gene are SGHRS and YFSETQ. CDR3 bases: TGCGCCAGCAGCTTGGCCGGACAGGTCGAATCACCCCTCCACTTT. This gives the protein CASSLAGQVESPLHF.

The chain couples TRBV3-1 to TRBJ2-1, with 8 bases identical to TRBD2. The CDR3 is made up of 17 amino acids. J gave up 13 bases and V 3 bases, and 20 bases lay outside the gene matches. CDR1 is LGHDT and CDR2 is YNNKEL in the germline V gene (reference sequence). CDR3 in DNA: TGTGCCAGCAGCCAGGAAGAGGGACTAGTCTCTTTTGCCCCCCAGTTCTTC. Its protein is CASSQEEGLVSFAPQFF.

The chain is built from TRBV11-2 and TRBJ2-4; D call uncertain. Germline CDR1 is SGHAT and CDR2 is FQNNGV. V lost 0 bases and J lost 0, with 9 bases in between. This CDR3 is built from 16 residues. The DNA for the CDR3 is TGTGCCAGCAGCTTAGATTTAACCGTAGCCAAAAACATTCAGTACTTC. Its translation is CASSLDLTVAKNIQYF.

This sequence joins TRBV7-9 and TRBJ1-6, with a tentative D call TRBD1 (5 bases). This CDR3 has 17 residues. V lost 1 base to trimming and J lost 6 bases, with 16 bases between them. Germline V gene lookup returns CDR1 SEHNR and CDR2 FQNEAQ (reference sequence). The CDR3 sequence: CASSLGSRGLINSPLHF. The CDR3 DNA reads as TGTGCCAGCAGCTTAGGGTCGCGGGGACTAATTAATTCACCCCTCCACTTT.

The V and J genes are TRBV6-6 and TRBJ2-1, with D tentatively TRBD1 (5 bases). Looked up from germline, CDR1 is MNHNY and CDR2 is SVGAGI (reference sequence). The germline V and J ends were trimmed by 7 bases and 7 bases, with 20 bases remaining between them. CDR3 length: 15 residues. The CDR3 sequence: CASTRTRAQGNEQFF. The CDR3 region has the DNA TGTGCCAGCACCCGGACCAGGGCCCAGGGAAATGAGCAGTTCTTC.

To note about this clonotype: A single base separates this from a much larger clone, so it may be a read error. The V and J genes are TRBV7-6 and TRBJ2-2; D gene uncertain. V was clipped by 1 base and J by 0 bases, with 9 bases between them. Germline-derived CDR1 and CDR2 are SGHVS and FNYEAQ. CDR3 length: 16 residues. The CDR3 DNA follows: TGTGCCAGCAGCTTAGATAAAACAGCGAACACCGGGGAGCTGTTTTTT. Residues: CASSLDKTANTGELFF.

This clonotype has a count of ten or more. This sequence joins TRBV28 and TRBJ1-2, with TRBD1 identical over 9 bases. The CDR3 spans 16 residues. V lost 4 bases, J lost 4 bases, and 10 bases stayed unmatched. Per germline, CDR1 MDHEN and CDR2 SYDVKM. CDR3 DNA sequence: TGTGCCAGCAGTTCACTCTCGGGGACAGGGACCTATGGCTACACCTTC. Encoded protein: CASSSLSGTGTYGYTF.

The chain employs TRBV7-9 and TRBJ1-5; TRBD1 aligns across 10 bases. The CDR3 consists of 18 residues. Germline assignment: CDR1 SEHNR and CDR2 FQNEAQ (reference sequence). With V trimmed by 5 bases and J by 3 bases, 13 bases remained unmatched. Written as DNA, the CDR3 is TGTGCCAGCAGCCCGCGTGACCGGGACAGGGGTGACAATCAGCCCCAGCATTTT. It codes for CASSPRDRDRGDNQPQHF.

This clonotype was observed at least ten times. This chain links TRBV3-1 with TRBJ1-2; no definite D call. The CDR3 extends over 12 amino acids. V shed 6 bases and J shed 2 bases, with 7 bases lying between them. Per germline, CDR1 LGHDT and CDR2 YNNKEL (reference sequence). In DNA, the CDR3 is TGTGCCAGCAGTACAGAGAACTATGGCTACACCTTC. Translating gives CASSTENYGYTF.

The V call is TRBV7-2, the J call TRBJ1-1; 7 bases fit TRBD1. In germline, CDR1 is SGHTA, CDR2 FQGNSA. The CDR3 runs to 13 residues. With 9 bases clipped from V and 0 bases from J, the junction kept 4 bases outside the gene matches. The DNA for the CDR3 is TGTGCCAGTACACAGGGGATGAACACTGAAGCTTTCTTT. Translation: CASTQGMNTEAFF.

This clonotype was recorded a few times. V usage is TRBV6-5 and J usage is TRBJ1-2; D possibly corresponds to TRBD1 (6 bases). In germline, CDR1 is MNHEY, CDR2 SVGAGI. Trimming pared 6 bases from V and 6 bases from J, leaving 14 bases between. The length of the CDR3 is 13 residues. CDR3 loop: CASRTTGGNGYTF. The CDR3 DNA follows: TGTGCCAGCAGGACGACAGGAGGGAATGGCTACACCTTC.

V usage is TRBV10-1 and J usage is TRBJ2-7; D ambiguous. Germline V gives CDR1 WNHNN, CDR2 SYGVQD (reference sequence). The CDR3 runs to 15 residues. Deletions cut 6 bases from V and 2 bases from J, with 17 bases between. The DNA of the CDR3 is TGCGCCAGCAGCCAGGAAGGCCGTGGTGCCTACGAGCAGTACTTC. Translated: CASSQEGRGAYEQYF.

This clonotype was seen more than once but under ten times. The chain links TRBV28 to TRBJ2-3, with 15 bases identical to TRBD2. Germline-derived CDR1 and CDR2 are MDHEN and SYDVKM. Unmatched junction bases numbered 7, after V lost 6 bases and J lost 0 bases. This CDR3 has 18 amino acids. DNA for the CDR3: TGTGCCAGCAGGGGGACTAGCGGGAGGATCTTTAGCACAGATACGCAGTATTTT. Amino acids: CASRGTSGRIFSTDTQYF.

This clonotype was detected only a few times. The rearrangement joins TRBV19 to TRBJ2-1; TRBD2 agrees at 8 bases. Trimming at V came to 8 bases and at J to 5 bases, leaving 5 bases not matched to a gene. Germline V gene sequence: CDR1 LNHDA, CDR2 SQIVND (reference sequence). This CDR3 contains 13 residues. The CDR3 reads CASSAGVDNEQFF. DNA for the CDR3: TGTGCCAGTTCAGCGGGAGTAGACAATGAGCAGTTCTTC.

This clonotype was recorded at least ten times. The chain couples TRBV9 to TRBJ1-1; no clear D. There are 15 residues in the CDR3. The V end was cut by 0 bases, the J end by 4 bases, with 13 bases between. Germline assignment: CDR1 SGDLS and CDR2 YYNGEE. In nucleotides, the CDR3 is TGTGCCAGCAGCGTAGATCGTAAGGGCACCACTGAAGCTTTCTTT. Amino acids: CASSVDRKGTTEAFF.

The rearrangement uses TRBV4-3 and TRBJ2-5; 7 nucleotides line up with TRBD1. J lost 2 bases, V lost 0 bases, and 3 bases had no gene match. This CDR3 is built from 15 residues. CDR1 LGHNA and CDR2 YSLEER come from the germline V gene. CDR3 region: CASSQDMDRQETQYF. In DNA form, the CDR3 reads TGCGCCAGCAGCCAAGATATGGACAGGCAAGAGACCCAGTACTTC.

This clonotype was seen a few times. The genes are TRBV29-1 and TRBJ2-2, with D possibly matching TRBD1 (6 bases). Trimming removed 5 bases at V and 1 base at J, with 11 bases between. This CDR3 contains 14 residues. Per germline, CDR1 SQVTM and CDR2 ANQGSEA. For the CDR3, the DNA is TGCAGCGTTAGAGGGGGTCAGAACACCGGGGAGCTGTTTTTT. Amino acids: CSVRGGQNTGELFF.